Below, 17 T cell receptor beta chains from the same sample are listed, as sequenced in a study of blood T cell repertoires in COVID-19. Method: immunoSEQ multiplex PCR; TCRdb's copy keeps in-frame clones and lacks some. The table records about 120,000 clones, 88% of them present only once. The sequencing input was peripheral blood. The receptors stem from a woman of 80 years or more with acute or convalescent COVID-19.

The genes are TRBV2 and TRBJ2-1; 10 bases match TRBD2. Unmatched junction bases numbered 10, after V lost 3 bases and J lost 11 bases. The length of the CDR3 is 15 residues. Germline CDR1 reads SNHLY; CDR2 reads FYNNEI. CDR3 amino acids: CASSDLAGAPLKQFF. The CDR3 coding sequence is TGTGCCAGCAGTGACCTAGCGGGAGCTCCGTTGAAGCAGTTCTTC.

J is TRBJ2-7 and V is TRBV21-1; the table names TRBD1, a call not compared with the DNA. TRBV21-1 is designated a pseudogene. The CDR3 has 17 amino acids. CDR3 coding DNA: TGTGCCAGCAGCAAAACTTATCCAGGGGGCTCCCCCTACGAGCAGTACTTC. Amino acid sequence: CASSKTYPGGSPYEQYF.

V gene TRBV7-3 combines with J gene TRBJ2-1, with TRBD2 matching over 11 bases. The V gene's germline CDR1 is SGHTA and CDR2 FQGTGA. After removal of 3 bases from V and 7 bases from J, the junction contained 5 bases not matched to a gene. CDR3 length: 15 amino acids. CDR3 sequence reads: CASSLLAGGQNEQFF. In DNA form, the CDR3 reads TGTGCCAGCAGCTTGCTAGCGGGAGGCCAAAATGAGCAGTTCTTC.

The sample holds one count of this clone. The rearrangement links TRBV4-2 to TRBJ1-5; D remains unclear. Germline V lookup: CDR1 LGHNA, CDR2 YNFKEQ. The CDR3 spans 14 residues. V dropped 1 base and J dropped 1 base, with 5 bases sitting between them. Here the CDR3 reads CASSQVRSNQPQHF. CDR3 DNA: TGTGCCAGCAGCCAAGTCAGAAGCAATCAGCCCCAGCATTTT.

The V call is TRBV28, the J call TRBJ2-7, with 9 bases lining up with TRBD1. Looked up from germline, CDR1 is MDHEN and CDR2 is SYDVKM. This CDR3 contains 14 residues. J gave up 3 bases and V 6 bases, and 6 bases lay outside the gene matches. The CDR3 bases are TGTGCCAGCAGCCCGGGACAGGGCTTCTACGAGCAGTACTTC. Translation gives CASSPGQGFYEQYF.

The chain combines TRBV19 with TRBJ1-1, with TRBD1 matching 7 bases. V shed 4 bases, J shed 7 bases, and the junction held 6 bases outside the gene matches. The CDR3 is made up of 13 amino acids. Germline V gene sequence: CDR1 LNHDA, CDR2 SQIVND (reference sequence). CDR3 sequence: CASSNRGLDEAFF. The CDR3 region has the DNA TGTGCCAGTAGTAACAGGGGTCTGGATGAAGCTTTCTTT.

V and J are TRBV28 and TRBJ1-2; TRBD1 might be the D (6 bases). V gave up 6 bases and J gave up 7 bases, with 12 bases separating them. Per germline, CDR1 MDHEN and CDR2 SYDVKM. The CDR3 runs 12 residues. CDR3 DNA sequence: TGTGCCAGCAGACGGGGGGGGCTTGGCTACACCTTC. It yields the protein CASRRGGLGYTF.

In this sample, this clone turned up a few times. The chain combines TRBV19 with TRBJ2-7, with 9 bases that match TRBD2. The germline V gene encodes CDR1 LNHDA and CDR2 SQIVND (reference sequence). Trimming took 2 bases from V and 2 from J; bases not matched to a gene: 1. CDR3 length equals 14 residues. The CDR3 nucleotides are TGTGCCAGTAGTATACTAGCGGGGACCTACGAGCAGTACTTC. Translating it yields CASSILAGTYEQYF.

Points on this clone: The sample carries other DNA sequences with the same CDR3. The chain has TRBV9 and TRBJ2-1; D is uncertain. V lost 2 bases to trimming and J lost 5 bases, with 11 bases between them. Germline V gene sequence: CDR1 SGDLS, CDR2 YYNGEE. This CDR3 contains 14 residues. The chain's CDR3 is CASSVAGTHNEQFF. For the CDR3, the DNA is TGTGCCAGCAGCGTTGCAGGTACCCACAATGAGCAGTTCTTC. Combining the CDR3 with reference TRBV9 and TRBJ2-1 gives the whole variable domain DSGVTQTPKHLITATGQRVTLRCSPRSGDLSVYWYQQSLDQGLQFLIQYYNGEERAKGNILERFSAQQFPDLHSELNLSSLELGDSALYFCASSVAGTHNEQFFGPGTRLTVL.

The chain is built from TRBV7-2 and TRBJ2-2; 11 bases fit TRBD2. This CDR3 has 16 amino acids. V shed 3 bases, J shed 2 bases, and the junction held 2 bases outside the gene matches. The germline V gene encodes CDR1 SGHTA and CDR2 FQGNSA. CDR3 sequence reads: CASSFSGRANTGELFF. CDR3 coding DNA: TGTGCCAGCAGCTTTAGCGGGAGGGCCAACACCGGGGAGCTGTTTTTT.

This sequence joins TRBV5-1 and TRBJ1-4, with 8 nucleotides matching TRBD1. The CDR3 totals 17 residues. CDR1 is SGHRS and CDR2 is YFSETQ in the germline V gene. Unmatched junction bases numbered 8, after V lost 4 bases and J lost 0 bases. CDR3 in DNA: TGCGCCAGCAGCCCAGGACAGGGACCTGCAACTAATGAAAAACTGTTTTTT. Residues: CASSPGQGPATNEKLFF.

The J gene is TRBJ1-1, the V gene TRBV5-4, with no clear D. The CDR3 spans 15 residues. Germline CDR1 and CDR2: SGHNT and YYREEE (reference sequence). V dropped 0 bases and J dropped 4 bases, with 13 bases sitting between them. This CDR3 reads CASSLDRGQITEAFF. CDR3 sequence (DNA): TGTGCCAGCAGCTTGGATCGGGGTCAGATCACTGAAGCTTTCTTT. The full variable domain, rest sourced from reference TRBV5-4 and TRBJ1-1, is ETGVTQSPTHLIKTRGQQVTLRCSSQSGHNTVSWYQQALGQGPQFIFQYYREEENGRGNFPPRFSGLQFPNYSSELNVNALELDDSALYLCASSLDRGQITEAFFGQGTRLTVV.

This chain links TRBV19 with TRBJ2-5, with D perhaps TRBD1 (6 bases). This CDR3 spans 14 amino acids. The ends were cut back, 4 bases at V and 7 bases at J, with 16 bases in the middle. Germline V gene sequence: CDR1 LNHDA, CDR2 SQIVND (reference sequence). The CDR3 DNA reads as TGTGCCAGTAGTACCCAGACAGGAGAAGGGACCCAGTACTTC. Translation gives CASSTQTGEGTQYF.

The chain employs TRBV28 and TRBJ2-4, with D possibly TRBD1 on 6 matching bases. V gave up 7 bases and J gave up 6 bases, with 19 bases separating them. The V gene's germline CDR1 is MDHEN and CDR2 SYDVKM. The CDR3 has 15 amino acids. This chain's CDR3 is CASISSGLDRNIQYF. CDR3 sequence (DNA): TGTGCCAGCATATCCAGTGGGCTGGACAGAAACATTCAGTACTTC.

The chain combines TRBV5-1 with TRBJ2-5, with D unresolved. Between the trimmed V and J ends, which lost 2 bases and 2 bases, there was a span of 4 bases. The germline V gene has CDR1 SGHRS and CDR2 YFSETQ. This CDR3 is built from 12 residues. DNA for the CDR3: TGCGCCAGCAGCTTTCAGCAAGAGACCCAGTACTTC. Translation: CASSFQQETQYF.

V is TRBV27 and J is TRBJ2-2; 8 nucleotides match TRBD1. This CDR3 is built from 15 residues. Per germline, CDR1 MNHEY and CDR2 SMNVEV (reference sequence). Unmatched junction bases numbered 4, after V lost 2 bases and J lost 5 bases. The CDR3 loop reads CASSLSRGLTGELFF. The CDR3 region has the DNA TGTGCCAGCAGTTTAAGCAGGGGGCTTACCGGGGAGCTGTTTTTT.

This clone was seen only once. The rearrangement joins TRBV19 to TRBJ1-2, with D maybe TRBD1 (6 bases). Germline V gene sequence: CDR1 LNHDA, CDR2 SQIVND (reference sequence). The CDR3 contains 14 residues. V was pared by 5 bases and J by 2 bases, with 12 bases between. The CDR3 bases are TGTGCCAGTAGTGCCCGGACAGCAAACTATGGCTACACCTTC. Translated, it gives CASSARTANYGYTF.